The 11 T cell receptor beta chains in this list originate from one sample, sequenced in a study of cytomegalovirus exposure and HLA in healthy donors. Primers for the PCR totalled 60 Vbeta and 13 Jbeta. The repertoire was sequenced with immunoSEQ multiplex PCR; TCRdb's copy has only in-frame clones and lacks some. The sample lists about 160,000 clones; 80% were seen once. Sequences were obtained from PBMCs. Every receptor here comes from a man aged 18 to 29 in good health and CMV-seropositive.

The chain combines TRBV12-5 with TRBJ1-1; D is undetermined. The ends were cut back, 3 bases at V and 4 bases at J, with 3 bases in the middle. Germline assignment: CDR1 LGHNT and CDR2 FRNRAP. The CDR3 totals 11 residues. The CDR3 nucleotides read TGTGCTAGTGGTTTCGTCACTGAAGCTTTCTTT. This sequence encodes CASGFVTEAFF.

V gene TRBV7-8 combines with J gene TRBJ2-2, with D maybe TRBD1 (6 bases). Trimming shortened V by 8 bases and J by 6 bases, and 10 bases separated the two germline ends. There are 12 residues in the CDR3. The V gene's germline CDR1 is SGHVS and CDR2 FQNEAQ. The CDR3 loop reads CASLRGSGELFF. CDR3 sequence (DNA): TGTGCCAGCCTCAGGGGATCCGGGGAGCTGTTTTTT.

The rearrangement joins TRBV19 to TRBJ2-5; weak D call: TRBD2 (6 bases). The CDR3 runs to 14 residues. Trimming took 5 bases from V and 5 from J, leaving 15 bases between them. The germline CDR1 and CDR2 sequences are LNHDA and SQIVND (reference sequence). Here the CDR3 DNA reads TGTGCCAGTAGTTCGCGTCCTAGCGCCGAGACCCAGTACTTC. This codes for CASSSRPSAETQYF.

The CDR3 region is CSVEDRMRAQDDTQYF. The CDR3 DNA is TGCAGCGTTGAAGATAGGATGCGGGCGCAAGACGATACGCAGTATTTT. V and J are TRBV29-1 and TRBJ2-3; D perhaps matches TRBD2 (5 bases). CDR3 length: 16 amino acids. V lost 0 bases and J lost 6, with 19 bases in between. Germline loops: CDR1 SQVTM, CDR2 ANQGSEA.

This clone was detected only once. The chain employs TRBV6-1 and TRBJ1-1; TRBD1 aligns across 7 bases. V shed 3 bases and J 3 bases; nucleotides not matched to a gene: 4. CDR3 length: 14 amino acids. Germline V gene data show CDR1 as MNHNS and CDR2 as SASEGT. The CDR3 nucleotides read TGTGCCAGCAGTGAGACAGGGAGGCACACTGAAGCTTTCTTT. This codes for CASSETGRHTEAFF.

Written as DNA, the CDR3 is TGTGCCAGCAGTGACTCGACAGGGGGCTCGAATGAGCAGTTCTTC. Amino acid sequence: CASSDSTGGSNEQFF. The chain joins TRBV6-4 to TRBJ2-1; 10 bases match TRBD1. CDR1 and CDR2 from the germline V gene are MRHNA and SNTAGT. There are 15 residues in the CDR3. Losses at the gene ends were 0 bases for V and 7 bases for J; bases not matched to a gene: 3.

Concerning this clone itself: In this CDR3 the conserved last residue, phenylalanine or tryptophan, is missing, so a read error is likely. V usage is TRBV27 and J usage is TRBJ1-6; the D gene is possibly TRBD1 (5 bases). Between the trimmed V and J ends, which lost 2 bases and 8 bases, there was a span of 10 bases. Germline-derived CDR1 and CDR2 are MNHEY and SMNVEV (reference sequence). The CDR3 is made up of 14 amino acids. CDR3 DNA: TGTGCCAGCAGTTTAAGGGCAGGGTATTCACCCCTCCACCTT. It yields the protein CASSLRAGYSPLHL.

The CDR3 DNA is TGTGCCAGCAGCTTTGAGGGAGTAGGCACAGATACGCAGTATTTT. Translation: CASSFEGVGTDTQYF. V and J are TRBV7-2 and TRBJ2-3, with TRBD2 as a possible D gene (5 bases). Per germline, CDR1 SGHTA and CDR2 FQGNSA. This CDR3 region has 15 residues. The V and J ends lost 3 bases and 1 base respectively, with 11 bases between them.

The chain uses TRBV27 and TRBJ1-5; D not certain. Germline V gene lookup returns CDR1 MNHEY and CDR2 SMNVEV (reference sequence). This CDR3 is 14 amino acids long. V was pared by 6 bases and J by 0 bases, with 9 bases between. The CDR3 protein is CASSQAYSNQPQHF. The CDR3 coding sequence is TGTGCCAGCAGCCAGGCCTATAGCAATCAGCCCCAGCATTTT.

The V call is TRBV10-2, the J call TRBJ1-2; the match to TRBD1 covers 11 bases. The germline gives CDR1 WSHSY, CDR2 SAAADI. The trim removed 2 bases at V and 4 bases at J, leaving 6 bases unmatched. This CDR3 spans 16 amino acids. CDR3 loop: CASSEVGTGGFYGYTF. The CDR3 DNA is TGCGCCAGCAGTGAGGTGGGGACAGGGGGGTTCTATGGCTACACCTTC.

The V and J genes are TRBV6-6 and TRBJ2-2, with D hard to call. The CDR3 loop spans 12 amino acids. Per the germline V gene, CDR1 is MNHNY and CDR2 is SVGAGI (reference sequence). V shed 7 bases and J shed 1 base, with 4 bases lying between them. Written as DNA, the CDR3 is TGTGCCAGCACGGTGAACACCGGGGAGCTGTTTTTT. Translation gives CASTVNTGELFF.